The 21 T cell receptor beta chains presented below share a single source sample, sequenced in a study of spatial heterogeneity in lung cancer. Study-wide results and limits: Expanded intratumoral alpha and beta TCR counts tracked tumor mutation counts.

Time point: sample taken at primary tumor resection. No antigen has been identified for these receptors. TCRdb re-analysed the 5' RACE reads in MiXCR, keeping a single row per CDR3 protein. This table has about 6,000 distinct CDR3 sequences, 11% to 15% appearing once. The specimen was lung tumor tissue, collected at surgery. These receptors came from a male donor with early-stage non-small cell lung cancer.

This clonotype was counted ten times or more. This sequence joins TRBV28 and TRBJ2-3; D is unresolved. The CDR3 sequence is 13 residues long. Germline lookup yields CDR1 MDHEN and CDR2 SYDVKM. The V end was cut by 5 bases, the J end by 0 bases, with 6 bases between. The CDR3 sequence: CASSTPSTDTQYF. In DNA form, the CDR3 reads TGTGCCAGCAGTACCCCTAGCACAGATACGCAGTATTTT.

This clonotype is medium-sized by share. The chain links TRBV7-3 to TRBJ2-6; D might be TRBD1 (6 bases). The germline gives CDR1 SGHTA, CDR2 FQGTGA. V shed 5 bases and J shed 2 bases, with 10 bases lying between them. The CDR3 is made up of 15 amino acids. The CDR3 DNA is TGTGCCAGCAGCCCTCACAGGGCTGGGGCCAACGTCCTGACTTTC. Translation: CASSPHRAGANVLTF.

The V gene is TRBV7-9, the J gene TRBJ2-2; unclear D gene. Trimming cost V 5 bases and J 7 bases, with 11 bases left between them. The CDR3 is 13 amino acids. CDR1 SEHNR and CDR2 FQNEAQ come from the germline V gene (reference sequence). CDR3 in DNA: TGTGCCAGCAGCGCAGCCGTCAACGGGGAGCTGTTTTTT. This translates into CASSAAVNGELFF.

The DNA for the CDR3 is TGTGCCAGCAGTGGGGGGAGACTAGATACGCAGTATTTT. It is translated as CASSGGRLDTQYF. The chain combines TRBV7-2 with TRBJ2-3; tentative D call: TRBD2 (6 bases). Per germline, CDR1 SGHTA and CDR2 FQGNSA. The V end was cut by 6 bases, the J end by 5 bases, with 12 bases between. The CDR3 sequence is 13 residues long.

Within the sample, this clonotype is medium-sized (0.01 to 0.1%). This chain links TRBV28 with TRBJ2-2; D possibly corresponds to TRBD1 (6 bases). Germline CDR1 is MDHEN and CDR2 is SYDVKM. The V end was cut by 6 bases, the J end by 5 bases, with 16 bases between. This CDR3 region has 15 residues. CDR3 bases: TGTGCCAGCAGCCCGATCCTAGGACAGACCGGGGAGCTGTTTTTT. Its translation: CASSPILGQTGELFF.

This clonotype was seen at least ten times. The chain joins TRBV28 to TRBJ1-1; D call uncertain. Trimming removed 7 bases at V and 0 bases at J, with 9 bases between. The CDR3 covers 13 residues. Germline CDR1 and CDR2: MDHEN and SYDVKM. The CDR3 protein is CASTGLVNTEAFF. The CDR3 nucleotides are TGTGCCAGCACGGGTTTAGTGAACACTGAAGCTTTCTTT.

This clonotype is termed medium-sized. In DNA form, the CDR3 reads TGCAGCGCAGGGACATCAGGAAACACCATATATTTT. Protein sequence: CSAGTSGNTIYF. The chain has TRBV29-1 and TRBJ1-3, with D tentatively TRBD1 (6 bases). Per germline, CDR1 SQVTM and CDR2 ANQGSEA. CDR3 size: 12 residues. V was cut by 7 bases and J by 4 bases, with 11 bases left in between.

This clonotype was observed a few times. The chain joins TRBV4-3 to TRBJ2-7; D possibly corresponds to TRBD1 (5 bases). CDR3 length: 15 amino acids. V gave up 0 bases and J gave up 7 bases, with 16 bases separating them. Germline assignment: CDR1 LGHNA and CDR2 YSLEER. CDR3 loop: CASSQEMTDPREQYF. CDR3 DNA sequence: TGCGCCAGCAGCCAAGAGATGACAGACCCTAGGGAGCAGTACTTC.

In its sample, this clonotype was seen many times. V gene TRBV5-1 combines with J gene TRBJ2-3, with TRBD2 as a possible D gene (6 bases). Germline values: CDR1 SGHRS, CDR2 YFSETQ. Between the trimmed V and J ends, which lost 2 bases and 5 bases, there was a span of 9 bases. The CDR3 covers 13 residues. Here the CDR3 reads CASSFPGEDTQYF. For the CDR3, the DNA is TGCGCCAGCAGCTTTCCGGGGGAAGATACGCAGTATTTT.

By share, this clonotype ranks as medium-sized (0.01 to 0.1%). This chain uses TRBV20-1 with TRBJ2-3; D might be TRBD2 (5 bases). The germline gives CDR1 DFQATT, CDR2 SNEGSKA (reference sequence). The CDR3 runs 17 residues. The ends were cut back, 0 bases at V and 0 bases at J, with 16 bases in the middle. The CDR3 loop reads CSARDLFSDTSTDTQYF. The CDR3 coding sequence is TGCAGTGCTAGAGATCTATTTAGCGACACTAGCACAGATACGCAGTATTTT.

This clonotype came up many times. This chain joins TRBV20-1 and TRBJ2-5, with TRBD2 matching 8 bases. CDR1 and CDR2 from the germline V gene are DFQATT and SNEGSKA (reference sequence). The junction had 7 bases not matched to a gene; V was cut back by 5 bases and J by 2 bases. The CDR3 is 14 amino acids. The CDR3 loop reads CSAVVAGSQETQYF. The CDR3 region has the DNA TGCAGTGCTGTGGTAGCGGGATCTCAAGAGACCCAGTACTTC.

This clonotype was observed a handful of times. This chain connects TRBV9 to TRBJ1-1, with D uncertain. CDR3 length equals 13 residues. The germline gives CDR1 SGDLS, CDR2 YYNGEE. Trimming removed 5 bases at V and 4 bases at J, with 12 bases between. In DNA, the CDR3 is TGTGCCAGCAGTCCCTCGATAGGCACTGAAGCTTTCTTT. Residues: CASSPSIGTEAFF.

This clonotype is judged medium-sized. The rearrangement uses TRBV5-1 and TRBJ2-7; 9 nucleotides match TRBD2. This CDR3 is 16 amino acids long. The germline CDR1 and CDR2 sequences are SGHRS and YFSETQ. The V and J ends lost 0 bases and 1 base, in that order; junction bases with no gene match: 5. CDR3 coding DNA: TGCGCCAGCAGCTTGGGACTAGCGGCAGTATCCTACGAGCAGTACTTC. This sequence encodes CASSLGLAAVSYEQYF.

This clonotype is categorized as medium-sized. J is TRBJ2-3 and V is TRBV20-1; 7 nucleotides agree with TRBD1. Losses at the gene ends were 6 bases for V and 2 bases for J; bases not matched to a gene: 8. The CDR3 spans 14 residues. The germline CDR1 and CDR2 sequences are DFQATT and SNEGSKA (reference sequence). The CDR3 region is CSAIDRDVTDTQYF. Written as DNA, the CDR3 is TGCAGTGCCATCGACAGGGACGTCACAGATACGCAGTATTTT.

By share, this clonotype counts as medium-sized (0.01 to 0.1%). CDR3 amino acids: CASSLNQGVGDTQYF. The DNA of the CDR3 is TGTGCCAGCAGCTTAAATCAGGGGGTCGGAGATACGCAGTATTTT. The chain couples TRBV11-2 to TRBJ2-3; TRBD1 matches 7 bases. Germline V gives CDR1 SGHAT, CDR2 FQNNGV. The CDR3 length is 15 residues. Germline trimming cut 2 bases from V and 5 bases from J; bases unmatched to any gene: 7.

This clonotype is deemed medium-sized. CDR3 nucleotides: TGCAGTGCTAGAGATTCGCTAGCCCAAGAGACCCAGTACTTC. Translating gives CSARDSLAQETQYF. The chain employs TRBV20-1 and TRBJ2-5; D possibly corresponds to TRBD2 (5 bases). Trimming pared 0 bases from V and 1 base from J, leaving 9 bases between. The length of the CDR3 is 14 residues. Germline CDR1 is DFQATT and CDR2 is SNEGSKA (reference sequence).

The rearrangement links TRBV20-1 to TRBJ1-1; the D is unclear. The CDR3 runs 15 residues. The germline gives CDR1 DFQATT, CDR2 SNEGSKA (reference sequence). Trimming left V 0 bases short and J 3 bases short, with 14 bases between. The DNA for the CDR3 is TGCAGTGCTAGAGATTTTTTTTATGGGGACACTGAAGCTTTCTTT. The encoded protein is CSARDFFYGDTEAFF.

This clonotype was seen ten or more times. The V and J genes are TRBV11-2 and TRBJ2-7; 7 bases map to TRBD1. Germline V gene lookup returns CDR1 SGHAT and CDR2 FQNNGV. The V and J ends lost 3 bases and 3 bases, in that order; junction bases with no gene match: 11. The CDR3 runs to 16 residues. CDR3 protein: CASSFWGGRGYYEQYF. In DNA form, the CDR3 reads TGTGCCAGCAGCTTTTGGGGCGGCAGGGGGTACTACGAGCAGTACTTC.

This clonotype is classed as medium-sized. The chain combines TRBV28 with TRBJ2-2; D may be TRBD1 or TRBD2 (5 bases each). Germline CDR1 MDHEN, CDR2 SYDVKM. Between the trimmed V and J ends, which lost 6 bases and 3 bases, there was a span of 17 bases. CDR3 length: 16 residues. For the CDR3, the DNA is TGTGCCAGCAGAGTAAGAGGGGTCGTGGACACCGGGGAGCTGTTTTTT. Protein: CASRVRGVVDTGELFF.

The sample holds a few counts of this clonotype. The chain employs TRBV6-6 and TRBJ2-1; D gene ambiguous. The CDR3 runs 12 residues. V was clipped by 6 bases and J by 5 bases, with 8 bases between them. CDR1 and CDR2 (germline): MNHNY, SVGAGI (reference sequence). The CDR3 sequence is CASRQLNNEQFF. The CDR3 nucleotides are TGTGCCAGCAGACAGCTCAACAATGAGCAGTTCTTC.

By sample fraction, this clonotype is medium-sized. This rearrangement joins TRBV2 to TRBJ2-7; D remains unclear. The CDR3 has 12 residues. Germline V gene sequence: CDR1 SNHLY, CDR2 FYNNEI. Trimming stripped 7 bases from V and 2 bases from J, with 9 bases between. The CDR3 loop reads CASIIKTYEQYF. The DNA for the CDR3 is TGTGCCAGCATTATCAAGACCTACGAGCAGTACTTC.